A selection of T cell receptor beta chains follows, all from one sample in a study of graft-versus-host responses after intestinal transplantation. This table comes from immunoSEQ multiplex PCR, and its TCRdb copy is limited to in-frame clones, with some not included. The sample holds about 78,000 clones, 90% seen once. No antigen is known for these receptors. The sample in question was unstimulated CD8+ T cells sorted from spleen or lymph node cells, obtained before transplant. These receptors all come from a human donor who was the organ donor for an intestinal transplant. Both conserved end residues are part of each CDR3. The order of the fields is J gene, D gene, clone size, V gene, CDR3 DNA, CDR3 protein. A D gene is named only where the DNA matches it firmly. Clone size is given for some rows only: seen once, a few or many times, or a class if the clone is expanded.

J gene: TRBJ2-3; D gene: NA; clone size: NA; V gene: TRBV4-1; CDR3 DNA: TGCGCCAGCAGCCAAGAAGGAGCCTTCACAGATACGCAGTATTTT; CDR3 protein: CASSQEGAFTDTQYF
J gene: TRBJ2-5; D gene: NA; clone size: NA; V gene: TRBV15; CDR3 DNA: TGTGCCACCAGCAGAGGTAGCTATGGAGAGACCCAGTACTTC; CDR3 protein: CATSRGSYGETQYF
J gene: TRBJ1-6; D gene: NA; clone size: NA; V gene: TRBV5-6; CDR3 DNA: TGTGCCAGCAGACATAGGCGGTCCTATAATTCACCCCTCCACTTT; CDR3 protein: CASRHRRSYNSPLHF
J gene: TRBJ1-5; D gene: TRBD1; clone size: NA; V gene: TRBV5-1; CDR3 DNA: TGCGCCAGCAGCTTGGCGGACCGGGACAGAAGTCCGCCATATAGCAATCAGCCCCAGCATTTT; CDR3 protein: CASSLADRDRSPPYSNQPQHF
J gene: TRBJ1-1; D gene: NA; clone size: NA; V gene: TRBV4-2; CDR3 DNA: TGTGCCAGCAGCCAGACTTTGATGTTTAACACTGAAGCTTTCTTT; CDR3 protein: CASSQTLMFNTEAFF
J gene: TRBJ2-1; D gene: TRBD1; clone size: NA; V gene: TRBV4-2; CDR3 DNA: TGTGCCAGCAGCCAGAGGACAGGGGGCTCCTACAATGAGCAGTTCTTC; CDR3 protein: CASSQRTGGSYNEQFF
J gene: TRBJ1-6; D gene: NA; clone size: NA; V gene: TRBV6-5; CDR3 DNA: TGTGCCAGCACCCTGACAGGTCGAGATTCACCCCTCCACTTT; CDR3 protein: CASTLTGRDSPLHF
J gene: TRBJ1-1; D gene: TRBD1; clone size: NA; V gene: TRBV11-2; CDR3 DNA: TGTGCCAGCAGCTTAGATCAGGGGGTCCTCCGTGAAGCTTTCTTT; CDR3 protein: CASSLDQGVLREAFF
J gene: TRBJ2-1; D gene: NA; clone size: NA; V gene: TRBV27; CDR3 DNA: TGTGCCAGCAGTTTAGGGCAGGGCGTCGGGGAGCAGTTCTTC; CDR3 protein: CASSLGQGVGEQFF
J gene: TRBJ1-1; D gene: TRBD1; clone size: NA; V gene: TRBV13; CDR3 DNA: TGTGCCAGCAGCTTCCCCCCTTTGACAGGGCTGGCTTTCTTT; CDR3 protein: CASSFPPLTGLAFF
J gene: TRBJ1-5; D gene: TRBD1; clone size: NA; V gene: TRBV4-1; CDR3 DNA: TGCGCCAGCAGCCAAGAAGGGTCAGGGGGCTACCAGCCCCAGCATTTT; CDR3 protein: CASSQEGSGGYQPQHF
J gene: TRBJ1-5; D gene: TRBD1; clone size: NA; V gene: TRBV7-2; CDR3 DNA: TGTGCCAGCAGCGCCAACAGGGGGCCCCAGCATTTT; CDR3 protein: CASSANRGPQHF
J gene: TRBJ1-6; D gene: TRBD1; clone size: NA; V gene: TRBV14; CDR3 DNA: TGTGCCAGCAGCTCCGGGACAGCGATCGGCTCCTATAATTCACCCCTCCACTTT; CDR3 protein: CASSSGTAIGSYNSPLHF
J gene: TRBJ1-5; D gene: NA; clone size: NA; V gene: TRBV2; CDR3 DNA: TGTGCCAGCAGTGATGTGTTGGAGGTGGCGAGCAATCAGCCCCAGCATTTT; CDR3 protein: CASSDVLEVASNQPQHF
J gene: TRBJ2-1; D gene: TRBD2; clone size: NA; V gene: TRBV5-5; CDR3 DNA: TGTGCCAGCAGCTTGACATATCCGGTGGGAGGGTCCTACAATGAGCAGTTCTTC; CDR3 protein: CASSLTYPVGGSYNEQFF
J gene: TRBJ2-2; D gene: NA; clone size: once; V gene: TRBV7-6; CDR3 DNA: TGTGCCAGCAGCGGGGGCACAGGATACACCGGGGAGCTGTTTTTT; CDR3 protein: CASSGGTGYTGELFF
J gene: TRBJ2-3; D gene: TRBD2; clone size: NA; V gene: TRBV2; CDR3 DNA: TGTGCCAGCAGTGGAATAGCGGGGTTGGGCCCGACAGATACGCAGTATTTT; CDR3 protein: CASSGIAGLGPTDTQYF
J gene: TRBJ2-5; D gene: NA; clone size: NA; V gene: TRBV4-1; CDR3 DNA: TGCGCCAGCAGCCAAGACAGGGAAGAGACCCAGTACTTC; CDR3 protein: CASSQDREETQYF
J gene: TRBJ2-2; D gene: NA; clone size: NA; V gene: TRBV6-5; CDR3 DNA: TGTGCCAGCAGTTTCTCAATCACGGACACCGGGGAGCTGTTTTTT; CDR3 protein: CASSFSITDTGELFF
J gene: TRBJ2-2; D gene: NA; clone size: few; V gene: TRBV6-5; CDR3 DNA: TGTGCCAGCGAAGCGGAGAACACCGGGGAGCTGTTTTTT; CDR3 protein: CASEAENTGELFF
J gene: TRBJ1-2; D gene: NA; clone size: NA; V gene: TRBV19; CDR3 DNA: TGTGCCAGTAGTAATAGTATCCAAACAGGTTTTAACTATGGCTACACCTTC; CDR3 protein: CASSNSIQTGFNYGYTF
J gene: TRBJ2-5; D gene: TRBD1; clone size: NA; V gene: TRBV4-1; CDR3 DNA: TGCGCCAGCAGCCCTAGACAGGGGGAAGAGACCCAGTACTTC; CDR3 protein: CASSPRQGEETQYF
J gene: TRBJ2-3; D gene: NA; clone size: once; V gene: TRBV6-4; CDR3 DNA: TGTGCCAACAGTGACGGGGCCGGGAGCGATACGCAGTATTTT; CDR3 protein: CANSDGAGSDTQYF
J gene: TRBJ2-5; D gene: NA; clone size: NA; V gene: TRBV19; CDR3 DNA: TGTGCCAGTAGTACATCAGGGATTCGAGAGACCCAGTACTTC; CDR3 protein: CASSTSGIRETQYF
J gene: TRBJ1-1; D gene: TRBD1; clone size: NA; V gene: TRBV7-2; CDR3 DNA: TGTGCCAGCAGCGAAATACCGACAGGGGCGGGGGACACTGAAGCTTTCTTT; CDR3 protein: CASSEIPTGAGDTEAFF
J gene: TRBJ1-2; D gene: NA; clone size: NA; V gene: TRBV28; CDR3 DNA: TGTGCCAGCACTTGGGGTGGGCAGGGGCGGTATGGCTACACCTTC; CDR3 protein: CASTWGGQGRYGYTF
J gene: TRBJ1-3; D gene: NA; clone size: NA; V gene: TRBV11-2; CDR3 DNA: TGTGCCAGCAGACTAAGCCACGGCAGTGGAAACACCATATATTTT; CDR3 protein: CASRLSHGSGNTIYF
J gene: TRBJ2-4; D gene: TRBD1; clone size: NA; V gene: TRBV11-2; CDR3 DNA: TGTGCCAGCAGCTTAGCTGACAGGGGCATCTGGGGCATTCAGTACTTC; CDR3 protein: CASSLADRGIWGIQYF
J gene: TRBJ1-2; D gene: NA; clone size: NA; V gene: TRBV20-1; CDR3 DNA: TGCAGTGCTAGTAGAGGCTACACCTTC; CDR3 protein: CSASRGYTF
J gene: TRBJ2-2; D gene: TRBD2; clone size: NA; V gene: TRBV10-3; CDR3 DNA: TGTGCCATCAGGCCGACTAGCGGGAACACCGGGGAGCTGTTTTTT; CDR3 protein: CAIRPTSGNTGELFF
J gene: TRBJ2-3; D gene: TRBD1; clone size: NA; V gene: TRBV6-1; CDR3 DNA: TGTGCCAGCAGTGAGGGAGTGACAGGGCCAGATACGCAGTATTTT; CDR3 protein: CASSEGVTGPDTQYF
J gene: TRBJ1-2; D gene: NA; clone size: NA; V gene: TRBV29-1; CDR3 DNA: TGCAGCGTTGATGGGCAGGGAAACACCTTC; CDR3 protein: CSVDGQGNTF
J gene: TRBJ2-1; D gene: TRBD2; clone size: once; V gene: TRBV30; CDR3 DNA: TGTGCCTGGGATGATTCGGCCCAGAAAATAGCGGGGGGGCGGTGGGAGCAGTTCTTC; CDR3 protein: CAWDDSAQKIAGGRWEQFF
J gene: TRBJ1-1; D gene: TRBD1; clone size: NA; V gene: TRBV28; CDR3 DNA: TGTGCCAGCAAGTTTAGTAGACAGGGAACGACCCTGAACACTGAAGCTTTCTTT; CDR3 protein: CASKFSRQGTTLNTEAFF
J gene: TRBJ1-1; D gene: NA; clone size: NA; V gene: TRBV6-1; CDR3 DNA: TGTGCCAGCAGGGGGCTGAACACTGAAGCTTTCTTT; CDR3 protein: CASRGLNTEAFF
J gene: TRBJ2-3; D gene: NA; clone size: NA; V gene: TRBV11-3; CDR3 DNA: TGTGCCAGCAGCTTAGATGAGGGGTTGTCGGGGGAAGATACGCAGTATTTT; CDR3 protein: CASSLDEGLSGEDTQYF
J gene: TRBJ2-1; D gene: TRBD2; clone size: once; V gene: TRBV27; CDR3 DNA: TGTGCCAGCAGTCCCGGGGGGAGCTCCTACAATGAGCAGTTCTTC; CDR3 protein: CASSPGGSSYNEQFF
J gene: TRBJ2-2; D gene: TRBD1; clone size: NA; V gene: TRBV11-1; CDR3 DNA: TGTGCCAGCAGCCTTCGGACAGGGGACACCGGGGAGCTGTTTTTT; CDR3 protein: CASSLRTGDTGELFF
J gene: TRBJ1-1; D gene: TRBD1; clone size: NA; V gene: TRBV28; CDR3 DNA: TGTGCCAGCAGTTTTAGTGGGACAGGGACTGAAGCTTTCTTT; CDR3 protein: CASSFSGTGTEAFF
J gene: TRBJ1-2; D gene: NA; clone size: NA; V gene: TRBV7-6; CDR3 DNA: TGTGCCAGCAGCCCCGTAGTAGGAGGTCGCGTTGGCTACACCTTC; CDR3 protein: CASSPVVGGRVGYTF
J gene: TRBJ1-1; D gene: NA; clone size: few; V gene: TRBV4-1; CDR3 DNA: TGCGCCAGCAGCCAAGATCTGGCAGGGAACACTGAAGCTTTCTTT; CDR3 protein: CASSQDLAGNTEAFF
J gene: TRBJ1-6; D gene: TRBD1; clone size: NA; V gene: TRBV28; CDR3 DNA: TGTGCCAGCAGCCCGACAGGGGTGGATAATTCACCCCTCCACTTT; CDR3 protein: CASSPTGVDNSPLHF
J gene: TRBJ2-2; D gene: TRBD2; clone size: few; V gene: TRBV7-9; CDR3 DNA: TGTGCCAGCACCCCGACTAGCGGGGGTGATTGGGGGGAGCTGTTTTTT; CDR3 protein: CASTPTSGGDWGELFF
J gene: TRBJ2-1; D gene: TRBD1; clone size: NA; V gene: TRBV6-4; CDR3 DNA: TGTGCCAGCAGTGGGGGACAGGAAAGCAATGAGCAGTTCTTC; CDR3 protein: CASSGGQESNEQFF
J gene: TRBJ1-5; D gene: TRBD1; clone size: NA; V gene: TRBV27; CDR3 DNA: TGTGCCAGCAGTTCAGGACAGGGGTCCTATAGCAATCAGCCCCAGCATTTT; CDR3 protein: CASSSGQGSYSNQPQHF
J gene: TRBJ1-1; D gene: TRBD1; clone size: NA; V gene: TRBV5-5; CDR3 DNA: TGTGCCAGCAGCTTGGATGACAGGGTGAACACTGAAGCTTTCTTT; CDR3 protein: CASSLDDRVNTEAFF
J gene: TRBJ1-2; D gene: TRBD1; clone size: NA; V gene: TRBV11-1; CDR3 DNA: TGTGCCAGCAGCGCAGACAGGGGCTATGGCTACACCTTC; CDR3 protein: CASSADRGYGYTF
J gene: TRBJ2-1; D gene: NA; clone size: once; V gene: TRBV7-6; CDR3 DNA: TGTGCCAGCAGCTTAGCCGGGGGGCCGCGGAATGAGCAGTTCTTC; CDR3 protein: CASSLAGGPRNEQFF
J gene: TRBJ1-1; D gene: NA; clone size: NA; V gene: TRBV4-1; CDR3 DNA: TGCGCCAGCAGCCAAGAGGCCAATTGGAACACTGAAGCTTTCTTT; CDR3 protein: CASSQEANWNTEAFF
J gene: TRBJ1-5; D gene: TRBD1; clone size: NA; V gene: TRBV19; CDR3 DNA: TGTGCCAGCGTTAACTTCCGACAGGGGGGCAATCAGCCCCAGCATTTT; CDR3 protein: CASVNFRQGGNQPQHF
J gene: TRBJ2-5; D gene: NA; clone size: NA; V gene: TRBV5-6; CDR3 DNA: TGTGCCAGCAGCTTAGCCAATGGGGCAGAGACCCAGTACTTC; CDR3 protein: CASSLANGAETQYF
J gene: TRBJ2-1; D gene: TRBD1; clone size: NA; V gene: TRBV14; CDR3 DNA: TGTGCCAGCAGCCAAGAGGCCCCAAGACAGGGACCCTACAATGAGCAGTTCTTC; CDR3 protein: CASSQEAPRQGPYNEQFF
J gene: TRBJ2-1; D gene: NA; clone size: once; V gene: TRBV6-5; CDR3 DNA: TGTGCCAGCAGTTACGGGCCAAACAATGAGCAGTTCTTC; CDR3 protein: CASSYGPNNEQFF
J gene: TRBJ1-6; D gene: NA; clone size: NA; V gene: TRBV28; CDR3 DNA: TGTGCCAGCACCCTTTCGACAGCCTCCTATAATTCACCCCTCCACTTT; CDR3 protein: CASTLSTASYNSPLHF
J gene: TRBJ2-3; D gene: NA; clone size: NA; V gene: TRBV5-1; CDR3 DNA: TGCGCCAGCAGCTTGGTCCAGGGCACAGATACGCAGTATTTT; CDR3 protein: CASSLVQGTDTQYF
J gene: TRBJ1-2; D gene: NA; clone size: NA; V gene: TRBV20-1; CDR3 DNA: TGCAGTGCTAGGCCCCGGGAGACCTACACCTTC; CDR3 protein: CSARPRETYTF
J gene: TRBJ2-1; D gene: TRBD1; clone size: NA; V gene: TRBV10-2; CDR3 DNA: TGCGCCAGCCGCGATCCCCCCGAGACAGGGGGCAAGGAGCAGTTCTTC; CDR3 protein: CASRDPPETGGKEQFF
J gene: TRBJ2-2; D gene: NA; clone size: NA; V gene: TRBV13; CDR3 DNA: TGTGCCAGCAGCTTAGCCAGTGTTATCGGGGAGCTGTTTTTT; CDR3 protein: CASSLASVIGELFF
J gene: TRBJ1-5; D gene: NA; clone size: once; V gene: TRBV21-1; CDR3 DNA: TGTGCCAGCAGTACGGGACTGGGGGACTATCAGCCCCAGCATTTT; CDR3 protein: CASSTGLGDYQPQHF